This T cell receptor beta chain came from a study of CD8 T cells in Susac syndrome. An amount of RNA that ranged from roughly 0.45 to 1 ug was reverse transcribed with random hexamers. Via MiXCR, TCRdb re-called the immunoSEQ multiplex PCR reads, giving one row per CDR3 protein. The sample includes around 170,000 distinct CDR3 sequences, about 96% of them seen just once. The germline V gene encodes CDR1 SQVTM and CDR2 ANQGSEA. J gave up 6 bases and V 3 bases, and 5 bases lay outside the gene matches. The CDR3 length is 13 residues. Sequencing of TCR beta was undertaken in CD8+ and CD4+ T cells derived from blood.

The chain couples TRBV29-1 to TRBJ1-2, with TRBD1 identical over 9 bases. The sequence derives from a human donor with Susac syndrome. The sequenced sample was CD4+ T cells from PBMCs. The CDR3 region is CSVDGTGWDGYTF. The CDR3 DNA reads TGCAGCGTTGATGGGACAGGGTGGGATGGCTACACCTTC.